The sequence of this T cell receptor (beta chain) was determined in a study of Ad26.COV2.S vaccination and SARS-CoV-2 variants. Findings and limits, study-wide: Spike-specific TCR breadth ran higher among vaccine recipients than placebo recipients. Total responses of T cells may have been underestimated by the analyses of TCR breadth and depth. With respect to non-spike TCR breadth, vaccine and placebo recipients were similar. CD8+ and CD4+ T cells specific for spike reportedly responded with substantial breadth after vaccination.

Profiling relied on immunoSEQ multiplex PCR, and the TCRdb table lists in-frame clones only, not all of them. The sample carries about 350,000 clones, about 90% recorded once. V was pared by 0 bases and J by 3 bases, with 4 bases between. Germline V gene data show CDR1 as SGHNT and CDR2 as YYREEE (reference sequence). This CDR3 has 12 residues. This clone has more than one count but fewer than ten. What it binds is not known. J is TRBJ2-7 and V is TRBV5-4; no reliable D call. The sample consisted of peripheral blood, taken after recovery from COVID-19. The source is a human donor who had recovered from COVID-19. The CDR3 DNA is TGTGCCAGCAGCTTGGGAGACTACGAGCAGTACTTC. It specifies CASSLGDYEQYF. The variable domain in full, completed from reference TRBV5-4 and TRBJ2-7, reads ETGVTQSPTHLIKTRGQQVTLRCSSQSGHNTVSWYQQALGQGPQFIFQYYREEENGRGNFPPRFSGLQFPNYSSELNVNALELDDSALYLCASSLGDYEQYFGPGTRLTVT.